Presented here are 27 T cell receptor beta chains from one specimen sequenced in a study of cytomegalovirus exposure and HLA in healthy donors. Using immunoSEQ multiplex PCR, the repertoire was profiled, and TCRdb retains in-frame clones only, with some absent. The sample consists of 150,000 to 200,000 clones, roughly 81% of them appearing once. Sample: PBMCs. Receptor source: a woman aged 25-40 years in good health and CMV-seronegative.

The table lists this clone with a count of one. This CDR3 is CASSLYLSLAESTDTQYF. CDR3 DNA sequence: TGTGCCAGCAGCTTATATCTGTCACTAGCGGAAAGCACAGATACGCAGTATTTT. The chain uses TRBV13 and TRBJ2-3; 8 nucleotides align to TRBD2. Germline trimming cut 2 bases from V and 0 bases from J; bases unmatched to any gene: 10. The CDR3 sequence is 18 residues long. Germline loops: CDR1 PRHDT, CDR2 FYEKMQ (reference sequence).

The chain combines TRBV7-2 with TRBJ1-2; D may be TRBD1 (5 bases). CDR3 length equals 15 residues. The germline V and J ends were trimmed by 7 bases and 1 base, with 16 bases remaining between them. Germline assignment: CDR1 SGHTA and CDR2 FQGNSA. The CDR3 loop reads CASTRRGEFNYGYTF. The CDR3 bases are TGTGCCAGCACCCGACGGGGGGAATTTAACTATGGCTACACCTTC.

The J gene is TRBJ2-1, the V gene TRBV27, with TRBD1 as a possible D gene (6 bases). V was shortened by 6 bases and J by 3 bases, with 12 bases between the two germline ends. This CDR3 is 14 amino acids long. Germline-derived CDR1 and CDR2 are MNHEY and SMNVEV (reference sequence). CDR3: CASRNSGDYNEQFF. The CDR3 DNA reads as TGTGCCAGCAGAAACTCAGGGGACTACAATGAGCAGTTCTTC.

The chain links TRBV19 to TRBJ2-7; 11 bases align to TRBD2. Germline CDR1 reads LNHDA; CDR2 reads SQIVND (reference sequence). With V trimmed by 5 bases and J by 3 bases, 6 bases remained unmatched. The CDR3 runs to 15 residues. This CDR3 reads CASSPSGTSGYEQYF. CDR3 coding DNA: TGTGCCAGTAGTCCCTCCGGGACTAGCGGCTACGAGCAGTACTTC.

The chain is built from TRBV27 and TRBJ2-7; tentatively, D is TRBD1 (6 bases). CDR1 and CDR2 (germline): MNHEY, SMNVEV (reference sequence). V was pared by 7 bases and J by 5 bases, with 15 bases between. This CDR3 comprises 13 residues. The CDR3 here is CASTGQAGDEQYF. CDR3 in DNA: TGTGCCAGCACAGGCCAGGCAGGGGACGAGCAGTACTTC.

The chain joins TRBV6-5 to TRBJ2-1; possible D gene TRBD2, 6 bases. Trimming stripped 8 bases from V and 0 bases from J, with 11 bases between. Germline assignment: CDR1 MNHEY and CDR2 SVGAGI. The CDR3 spans 14 residues. The DNA of the CDR3 is TGTGCCAGCCGAAACGGGGGCTCCTACAATGAGCAGTTCTTC. The encoded protein is CASRNGGSYNEQFF.

V gene TRBV2 combines with J gene TRBJ2-3; 7 bases fit TRBD2. The CDR3 has 14 amino acids. V shed 7 bases and J 0 bases; nucleotides not matched to a gene: 4. Per the germline V gene, CDR1 is SNHLY and CDR2 is FYNNEI. This CDR3 is CASKRTRSTDTQYF. The CDR3 DNA follows: TGTGCCAGCAAGAGGACTAGGAGCACAGATACGCAGTATTTT.

The chain is built from TRBV5-6 and TRBJ1-2; 8 bases match TRBD1. With V trimmed by 3 bases and J by 8 bases, 6 bases remained unmatched. Germline CDR1 is SGHDT and CDR2 is YYEEEE. CDR3 length: 13 residues. The chain's CDR3 is CASSSTGGRGYTF. The CDR3 coding sequence is TGTGCCAGCAGCTCCACAGGGGGTAGGGGCTACACCTTC.

The chain combines TRBV11-2 with TRBJ2-2; weak D call: TRBD2 (5 bases). With 0 bases removed from V and 7 bases from J, the gap between germline ends came to 6 bases. The CDR3 is 13 amino acids. Germline-derived CDR1 and CDR2 are SGHAT and FQNNGV. This chain's CDR3 is CASSLERVGELFF. CDR3 in DNA: TGTGCCAGCAGCTTAGAGAGGGTCGGGGAGCTGTTTTTT. Complete variable domain (other parts from reference TRBV11-2 and TRBJ2-2): EAGVAQSPRYKIIEKRQSVAFWCNPISGHATLYWYQQILGQGPKLLIQFQNNGVVDDSQLPKDRFSAERLKGVDSTLKIQPAKLEDSAVYLCASSLERVGELFFGEGSRLTVL.

The chain is built from TRBV18 and TRBJ2-7, with 12 positions matching TRBD2. V was pared by 3 bases and J by 5 bases, with 17 bases of the junction left unmatched. From germline, CDR1 is KGHSH and CDR2 LQKENI. The CDR3 spans 19 residues. CDR3 residues: CASSPRQGTSTSGRDEQYF. CDR3 in DNA: TGTGCCAGCTCACCGAGACAGGGGACTTCGACTAGCGGGAGAGACGAGCAGTACTTC. The complete variable domain, with remaining parts taken from reference TRBV18 and TRBJ2-7, reads NAGVMQNPRHLVRRRGQEARLRCSPMKGHSHVYWYRQLPEEGLKFMVYLQKENIIDESGMPKERFSAEFPKEGPSILRIQQVVRGDSAAYFCASSPRQGTSTSGRDEQYFGPGTRLTVT.

This clone was observed once. The rearrangement uses TRBV18 and TRBJ2-1; tentative D call: TRBD2 (5 bases). V lost 3 bases, J lost 4 bases, and 10 bases lay in between. There are 14 residues in the CDR3. Germline loops: CDR1 KGHSH, CDR2 LQKENI. The CDR3 loop is CASSPQRGYNEQFF. Here the CDR3 DNA reads TGTGCCAGCTCACCGCAACGGGGATACAATGAGCAGTTCTTC.

CDR3 protein: CASVKERAHTDTQYF. The CDR3, as DNA: TGTGCCAGCGTCAAAGAGCGGGCCCACACAGATACGCAGTATTTT. The chain uses TRBV2 and TRBJ2-3; a weak D match, TRBD2 (6 bases). The CDR3 is made up of 15 amino acids. Germline loops: CDR1 SNHLY, CDR2 FYNNEI. Trimming removed 8 bases at V and 2 bases at J, with 17 bases between. The variable domain in full, completed from reference TRBV2 and TRBJ2-3, reads EPEVTQTPSHQVTQMGQEVILRCVPISNHLYFYWYRQILGQKVEFLVSFYNNEISEKSEIFDDQFSVERPDGSNFTLKIRSTKLEDSAMYFCASVKERAHTDTQYFGPGTRLTVL.

The chain combines TRBV9 with TRBJ2-7; D perhaps matches TRBD2 (5 bases). V was pared by 3 bases and J by 6 bases, with 13 bases between. The germline V gene encodes CDR1 SGDLS and CDR2 YYNGEE. The CDR3 covers 13 residues. The CDR3 is CASSAQGGGEQYF. For the CDR3, the DNA is TGTGCCAGCAGCGCCCAAGGTGGAGGCGAGCAGTACTTC.

The V call is TRBV18, the J call TRBJ2-7; 11 bases agree with TRBD1. The CDR3 has 14 residues. V trimming: 5 bases; J trimming: 6 bases; junction bases outside the gene matches: 6. CDR1 is KGHSH, CDR2 LQKENI, per germline. CDR3 protein: CASSATGTGGEQYF. The CDR3 nucleotides read TGTGCCAGCTCAGCGACCGGGACAGGGGGCGAGCAGTACTTC.

V is TRBV12-5 and J is TRBJ1-4, with D possibly TRBD1 on 6 matching bases. The CDR3 totals 15 residues. Germline CDR1 LGHNT, CDR2 FRNRAP. Trimming removed 0 bases at V and 7 bases at J, with 12 bases between. The CDR3 DNA reads as TGTGCTAGTGGTTTGGTACAGGGTCGGGGTGAAAAACTGTTTTTT. Translated: CASGLVQGRGEKLFF.

The V and J genes are TRBV30 and TRBJ2-2; possibly TRBD2 for D (7 bases). CDR1 is GTSNPN, CDR2 SVGIG, per germline (reference sequence). Trimming cost V 8 bases and J 5 bases, with 18 bases left between them. This CDR3 has 14 amino acids. CDR3 loop: CAGKGGRGTGELFF. In DNA form, the CDR3 reads TGTGCCGGAAAGGGAGGGAGGGGGACCGGGGAGCTGTTTTTT. Filled out from reference TRBV30 and TRBJ2-2, the complete variable domain reads SQTIHQWPATLVQPVGSPLSLECTVEGTSNPNLYWYRQAAGRGLQLLFYSVGIGQISSEVPQNLSASRPQDRQFILSSKKLLLSDSGFYLCAGKGGRGTGELFFGEGSRLTVL.

This rearrangement joins TRBV4-2 to TRBJ2-3, with 7 positions matching TRBD2. From germline, CDR1 is LGHNA and CDR2 YNFKEQ. The V gene end was trimmed by 4 bases and the J gene end by 0 bases; junction bases not matched to a gene: 7. The CDR3 has 16 residues. The CDR3: CASSLTTGGSTDTQYF. CDR3 nucleotides: TGTGCCAGCAGCCTCACTACCGGGGGGAGCACAGATACGCAGTATTTT.

The rearrangement uses TRBV6-6 and TRBJ1-5; D unresolved. V dropped 0 bases and J dropped 7 bases, with 13 bases sitting between them. The CDR3 contains 15 residues. The germline V gene has CDR1 MNHNY and CDR2 SVGAGI (reference sequence). CDR3 amino acids: CASSYSLAAKQPQHF. CDR3 DNA sequence: TGTGCCAGCAGTTACTCTCTGGCTGCCAAGCAGCCCCAGCATTTT.

This sequence joins TRBV5-1 and TRBJ2-1; D might be TRBD1 (6 bases). The CDR3 covers 13 residues. Germline V gene sequence: CDR1 SGHRS, CDR2 YFSETQ. Trimming removed 6 bases at V and 3 bases at J, with 10 bases between. This CDR3 reads CASTDSNYNEQFF. In DNA form, the CDR3 reads TGCGCCAGCACGGACAGCAACTACAATGAGCAGTTCTTC. Based on the CDR3 plus reference TRBV5-1 and TRBJ2-1, the full variable domain is KAGVTQTPRYLIKTRGQQVTLSCSPISGHRSVSWYQQTPGQGLQFLFEYFSETQRNKGNFPGRFSGRQFSNSRSEMNVSTLELGDSALYLCASTDSNYNEQFFGPGTRLTVL.

This sequence joins TRBV7-8 and TRBJ1-1; the D is unclear. Germline lookup yields CDR1 SGHVS and CDR2 FQNEAQ. V lost 5 bases and J lost 1, with 14 bases in between. The CDR3 runs 15 residues. The DNA of the CDR3 is TGTGCCAGCAGCCGCCATGAGATCCCGAACACTGAAGCTTTCTTT. Its protein product is CASSRHEIPNTEAFF.

The chain joins TRBV6-5 to TRBJ1-5; 9 positions match TRBD1. Germline V gives CDR1 MNHEY, CDR2 SVGAGI. The CDR3 totals 15 residues. Trimming took 6 bases from V and 4 from J; bases not matched to a gene: 7. This CDR3 reads CASRLPGQGNQPQHF. The CDR3, as DNA: TGTGCCAGCAGACTCCCGGGACAGGGTAATCAGCCCCAGCATTTT.

The V and J genes are TRBV25-1 and TRBJ2-5; the D gene is possibly TRBD2 (7 bases). The CDR3 totals 14 residues. Between the trimmed V and J ends, which lost 2 bases and 2 bases, there was a span of 9 bases. Germline loops: CDR1 MGHDK, CDR2 SYGVNS. The CDR3 DNA reads TGTGCCAGCAGTGAAAGGGGGGGACAAGAGACCCAGTACTTC. Residues: CASSERGGQETQYF.

V gene TRBV10-1 combines with J gene TRBJ1-1; TRBD1 aligns across 9 bases. The CDR3 sequence is 13 residues long. Germline V gene data show CDR1 as WNHNN and CDR2 as SYGVQD (reference sequence). V shed 5 bases and J 6 bases; nucleotides not matched to a gene: 4. The CDR3 DNA is TGCGCCAGCAGTACAGGGGGCTTAGCTGAAGCTTTCTTT. Protein sequence: CASSTGGLAEAFF.

This chain joins TRBV18 and TRBJ2-3; 16 bases are shared with TRBD2. This CDR3 spans 20 amino acids. Germline V gene sequence: CDR1 KGHSH, CDR2 LQKENI. Trimming at V came to 3 bases and at J to 0 bases, leaving 9 bases not matched to a gene. CDR3 sequence: CASSPTGLAGGDSSTDTQYF. The DNA of the CDR3 is TGTGCCAGCTCACCCACGGGACTAGCGGGAGGGGATTCTAGCACAGATACGCAGTATTTT. Full variable domain (missing parts from reference TRBV18 and TRBJ2-3): NAGVMQNPRHLVRRRGQEARLRCSPMKGHSHVYWYRQLPEEGLKFMVYLQKENIIDESGMPKERFSAEFPKEGPSILRIQQVVRGDSAAYFCASSPTGLAGGDSSTDTQYFGPGTRLTVL.

This rearrangement joins TRBV6-1 to TRBJ1-4; D perhaps matches TRBD1 (6 bases). This CDR3 is 15 amino acids long. Germline V gives CDR1 MNHNS, CDR2 SASEGT. Trimming took off 6 bases at V and 2 bases at J, with 13 bases between the two ends. CDR3 residues: CASSIRTATNEKLFF. The CDR3 region has the DNA TGTGCCAGCAGCATAAGGACAGCCACTAATGAAAAACTGTTTTTT.

J is TRBJ2-1 and V is TRBV6-6; D might be TRBD1 (8 bases). The V gene lost 11 bases and the J gene lost 2 bases, with 16 bases spanning the gap. Germline CDR1 is MNHNY and CDR2 is SVGAGI (reference sequence). CDR3 size: 14 residues. CDR3 amino acids: CASRTGTTYNEQFF. The CDR3 nucleotides are TGTGCCTCCAGGACAGGGACTACCTACAATGAGCAGTTCTTC.

This sequence joins TRBV6-1 and TRBJ2-1, with D uncertain. Germline CDR1 reads MNHNS; CDR2 reads SASEGT. The CDR3 loop spans 11 amino acids. Trimming cost V 6 bases and J 6 bases, with 6 bases left between them. The CDR3, as DNA: TGTGCCAGCAGGTCAGTCAATGAGCAGTTCTTC. This translates into CASRSVNEQFF.